This TCR beta chain appears in the sequencing data of a study of CD8+ T cells in alopecia areata. In the study overall: Those patients who were treated received oral tofacitinib, which was given at 5 to 10 mg twice daily for moderate-to-severe alopecia areata. Findings and caveats of the study: Scalp sequencing captures resident alphabeta T cells of normal skin too.

This CDR3 comprises 14 residues. With 6 bases removed from V and 2 bases from J, the gap between germline ends came to 13 bases. Germline CDR1 LNHDA, CDR2 SQIVND (reference sequence). A note on this clone: The target antigen is unknown.

The treatment denotes: oral pan-JAK inhibitor, 5-10 mg twice daily. Extracted from the samples, RNA was reverse transcribed into cDNA to serve as the sequencing template. Assay used: immunoSEQ multiplex PCR; TCRdb lists only in-frame clones, some missing. This sample carries some 150,000 clones, about 54% of them seen once, and the ten largest clones take roughly 16%. The TCR was taken from a human donor with alopecia areata. This specimen was CD4+ T cells sorted from blood, taken at approximately week 61, from a patient treated with tofacitinib. The J gene is TRBJ1-2, the V gene TRBV19, with D tentatively TRBD1 (6 bases). The CDR3 nucleotides read TGTGCCAGTAGCCCACAGGGAACGAACTATGGCTACACCTTC. The encoded protein is CASSPQGTNYGYTF.